This T cell receptor beta chain emerged from a study of shared clonotypes between healthy human individuals (dated by TCRdb to the early 2020s). Looking at the study overall: The cohort included a few men and two women between 18 and 49 years of age. Per donor, three plates each were used for CD4 naive and CD4 memory, two for CD8 naive, and one for CD8 memory. To estimate repertoire size and how much clonotype sharing occurs between individuals, the study deeply sequenced the blood TCR repertoires of several healthy adults. Different laboratories and diverse techniques were used to prepare libraries and sequence TCR repertoires, to increase sequencing depth and limit assay-specific biases. Per donor, leukapheresis produced somewhere between about 0.94 and 9.5 billion PBMCs.

Using the deep immunoSEQ assay, TCR CDR3 regions were amplified from genomic DNA by multiplex PCR. Genomic DNA extracted from each cell subset was distributed evenly over all wells of several immunoSEQ 96-well plates, and each plate served as one replicate. For sorted subsets, around 0.2 ug of genomic DNA, equivalent to roughly 33,000 T cell genomes, went into each replicate PCR. Purified libraries were quantified with a Qubit 3.0 fluorometer, sized on a Bioanalyzer 2100, and re-quantified with the KAPA Library Quantification kit. Every immunoSEQ 96-well plate was sequenced on a dedicated single-read 150-cycle Illumina NextSeq 550 flow cell. On the study's bioinformatics: Because the immunoSEQ output included only junctional sequences and no quality scores, the filtering could not be the same as the filtering used for full-length reads. Sequences were annotated with PyIR, a Python wrapper for IgBLAST v1.9, and V/J genes and CDR3 were assigned using IMGT germline references. Any read was removed if the V/J assignment was weak (E-value above 1e-6), the CDR3 was missing, or the read contained stop codons, out-of-frame junctions, or ambiguous translated residues. V3J clonotypes were defined as sequences sharing the same inferred V gene, J gene, and CDR3 amino acid sequence. The percentage overlap between two repertoires was calculated by dividing the number of shared unique clonotypes by the size of the smaller repertoire. Richness of each repertoire was evaluated using RTK rarefaction, the Chao1 estimator, and Recon v2.1 estimates of unobserved clonotypes. For all TCRbeta clonotypes obtained by the gDNA method from a few donors, generation probabilities were computed with OLGA. Sourced from immuneACCESS, this table was stored by TCRdb with only in-frame sequences that have V and J called. A share of the clones is absent; for the studies checked, an unresolved V gene accounts for under half, and the remainder has no known explanation. V and J calls and clone size are as listed in that table; D and trimming were resolved from the DNA. This sample gives about 1 million clones in total; 70% to 80% of them show up just once. The ten largest clonotypes hold 1.5% of the sample.

Donors were healthy HIV-negative adults with no recently reported acute infections or vaccinations. Every donor was a Caucasian adult residing in Nashville, Tennessee, USA. CD4+ T cells were enriched through magnetic negative selection, after which naive cells were positively selected on CD45RA and the remaining negative fraction served as the memory subset. Blood was collected by leukapheresis, and PBMCs were isolated by Ficoll-Histopaque density gradient centrifugation and then cryopreserved in liquid nitrogen vapor phase. Purity and quantity of every magnetically sorted T cell population were checked by analytical flow cytometry. Genomic DNA was isolated from each sorted fraction and quantified by UV absorbance on a Nanodrop 2000c. What the authors observed across the whole study: Around 5.4% of naive CD4, approximately 3.7% of naive CD8, 2.3% of memory CD4, and more than 0.35% of memory CD8 clonotypes were shared across several donors. Sampling was restricted to blood, and TCR repertoires in tissue are likely to differ from TCR repertoires in blood. Naive subsets generally had larger estimated clonotype richness than memory subsets. Pairwise subsampling led to the expectation that sequencing depth would affect the degree of clonotype sharing among donors. Rarefaction of sorted-subset datasets indicated incomplete sequencing despite the large sequencing depth. Because the study included a small number of donors, the genetic and exposure-history diversity represented was limited. Compared with non-shared clonotypes, the clonotypes found in all four sorted-subset donors had higher generation probabilities.

Worth noting for this clone: Its binding antigen is unknown. No clone much larger than this one lies a single base away; base qualities are absent.

V lost 8 bases and J lost 4 bases; the stretch between them is 17 bases long. The CDR3 runs 14 amino acids, cysteine and phenylalanine included. Kept here is only the CDR3 DNA, which spans 42 bases and is read in frame from base 1. The germline V gene sets CDR1 to MNHNS and CDR2 to SASEGT. Recombination linked TRBV6-1 to TRBJ1-1, with a weak D call of TRBD1 (6 bases match). The sequence was collected from a man younger than 30 in good health. The specimen was memory CD4+ T cells sorted from blood. This specimen's cell subset or site label, per the study, means: CD45RA-negative fraction. Here the CDR3 is given as CASFTGLGFTEAFF. Read as DNA, the sequence is TGTGCCAGCTTTACAGGGTTAGGGTTCACTGAAGCTTTCTTT.